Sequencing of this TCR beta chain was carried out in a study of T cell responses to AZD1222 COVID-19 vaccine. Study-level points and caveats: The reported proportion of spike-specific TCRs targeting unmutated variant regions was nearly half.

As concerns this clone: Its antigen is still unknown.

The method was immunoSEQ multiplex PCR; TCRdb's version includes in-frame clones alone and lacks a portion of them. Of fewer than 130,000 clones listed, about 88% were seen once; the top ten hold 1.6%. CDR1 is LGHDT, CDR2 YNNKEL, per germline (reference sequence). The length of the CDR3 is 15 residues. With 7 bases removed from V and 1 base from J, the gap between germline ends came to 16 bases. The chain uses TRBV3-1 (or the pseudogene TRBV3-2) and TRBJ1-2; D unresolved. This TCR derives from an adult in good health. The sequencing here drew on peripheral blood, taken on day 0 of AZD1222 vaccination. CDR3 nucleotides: TGTGCCAGCACCACTACCGGGCGGATTAACTATGGCTACACCTTC. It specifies CASTTTGRINYGYTF.